The entry below describes one T cell receptor (beta chain). The target antigen is unknown. Using quantitative 5'-RACE with molecular barcodes, the authors made TCR beta libraries. TCRdb itself ran the 5' RACE reads through MiXCR, one entry per CDR3 protein. Of roughly 180,000 distinct CDR3 sequences in the sample, around 13% were seen once. The sample belongs to a study of CD8 T cells in ankylosing spondylitis. General observations from the study: Within ankylosing spondylitis blood, a TCR beta motif made up of roughly eight highly homologous variants appeared to be characteristic.

V dropped 4 bases and J dropped 4 bases, with 20 bases sitting between them. The CDR3 runs 17 residues. Germline V gene lookup returns CDR1 LNHDA and CDR2 SQIVND (reference sequence). The chain has TRBV19 and TRBJ2-1; D possibly uses TRBD1 or TRBD2 (5 bases each). Source material: blood, either unsorted or a sorted T cell fraction (not recorded which). The TCR originated in a male donor with ankylosing spondylitis or in good health (not recorded which). CDR3 sequence: CASSTPGTGTIYNEQFF. CDR3 nucleotides: TGTGCCAGTAGTACCCCGGGAACAGGTACCATATACAATGAGCAGTTCTTC.